The 16 T cell receptor beta chains below all came from one sample that was sequenced in a study of T cells after yellow fever vaccination. TCRdb re-derived calls from the 5' RACE reads in MiXCR, one entry per CDR3 protein. The table has approximately 170,000 distinct CDR3 sequences, 8% to 13% seen once. Sequencing used CD8+ T cells sorted from PBMCs, obtained 15 days after the yellow fever booster vaccination. The origin of the receptors is a man aged 18 to 30 who received the YFV17D yellow fever vaccine.

The chain couples TRBV4-2 to TRBJ1-1; 11 bases line up with TRBD1. CDR1 is LGHNA, CDR2 YNFKEQ, per germline. V lost 0 bases, J lost 3 bases, and 3 bases stayed unmatched. The CDR3 contains 16 residues. The CDR3 DNA sequence: TGTGCCAGCAGCCAAGAAGGACAGGGGGCCTACACTGAAGCTTTCTTT. This codes for CASSQEGQGAYTEAFF.

J is TRBJ1-1 and V is TRBV6-1, with D unresolved. V lost 2 bases and J lost 6, with 4 bases in between. The CDR3 loop spans 11 amino acids. CDR1 and CDR2 (germline): MNHNS, SASEGT. The CDR3 nucleotides read TGTGCCAGCAGTGAATTCTCTGAAGCTTTCTTT. This gives the protein CASSEFSEAFF.

The genes are TRBV6-2 or TRBV6-3 and TRBJ2-1; either TRBD1 or TRBD2 may fit D (5 bases each). CDR3 length: 15 residues. Trimming shortened V by 6 bases and J by 7 bases, and 19 bases separated the two germline ends. Per the germline V gene, CDR1 is MNHEY and CDR2 is SVGEGT. The CDR3 protein is CASRKRDARPNEQFF. In nucleotides, the CDR3 is TGTGCCAGCAGGAAACGGGACGCAAGGCCTAATGAGCAGTTCTTC.

The CDR3 protein is CASSWSLGQGEDYGYTF. For the CDR3, the DNA is TGTGCCAGCAGCTGGAGCCTTGGACAGGGGGAGGACTATGGCTACACCTTC. The chain recombines TRBV7-9 with TRBJ1-2; 10 nucleotides align to TRBD1. Germline trimming cut 4 bases from V and 3 bases from J; bases unmatched to any gene: 11. CDR1 SEHNR and CDR2 FQNEAQ come from the germline V gene (reference sequence). This CDR3 is 17 amino acids long.

This chain links TRBV12-3 or TRBV12-4 with TRBJ2-3; 7 nucleotides line up with TRBD1. Losses at the gene ends were 5 bases for V and 2 bases for J; bases not matched to a gene: 4. The CDR3 contains 14 residues. CDR3 in DNA: TGTGCCAGCAGTACAACAGGGGCCACAGATACGCAGTATTTT. Its protein is CASSTTGATDTQYF.

This clonotype was counted a few times. The chain is built from TRBV12-3 or TRBV12-4 and TRBJ2-1; maybe TRBD2 (5 bases). V lost 10 bases, J lost 4 bases, and 17 bases lay in between. The CDR3 is 14 amino acids. Here the CDR3 DNA reads TGTGCCACCACTCGGGATGGGGATTACAATGAGCAGTTCTTC. It is translated as CATTRDGDYNEQFF.

This clonotype was seen more than once but under ten times. The chain recombines TRBV2 with TRBJ1-1, with a possible D match to TRBD1 (6 bases). Germline values: CDR1 SNHLY, CDR2 FYNNEI. The CDR3 extends over 14 amino acids. Trimming removed 1 base at V and 1 base at J, with 7 bases between. The DNA of the CDR3 is TGTGCCAGCAGTGAAGGGACAGCGAACACTGAAGCTTTCTTT. Amino acid sequence: CASSEGTANTEAFF. Drawing the rest from reference TRBV2 and TRBJ1-1, the complete variable domain is EPEVTQTPSHQVTQMGQEVILRCVPISNHLYFYWYRQILGQKVEFLVSFYNNEISEKSEIFDDQFSVERPDGSNFTLKIRSTKLEDSAMYFCASSEGTANTEAFFGQGTRLTVV.

This clonotype was recorded at least ten times. The V and J genes are TRBV2 and TRBJ1-5; 9 bases are shared with TRBD1. Trimming removed 6 bases from V and 8 bases from J; junction bases left unmatched: 8. Germline V gene data show CDR1 as SNHLY and CDR2 as FYNNEI. The CDR3 consists of 14 residues. The chain's CDR3 is CASSRGQGWEPQHF. The CDR3 DNA reads as TGTGCCAGCAGCCGCGGACAGGGGTGGGAGCCCCAGCATTTT.

The rearrangement joins TRBV29-1 to TRBJ2-3; TRBD2 agrees at 9 bases. V gave up 6 bases and J gave up 2 bases; unmatched junction bases: 6. Germline V lookup: CDR1 SQVTM, CDR2 ANQGSEA. This CDR3 is 14 amino acids long. This chain's CDR3 is CSVCGGEFTDTQYF. CDR3 bases: TGCAGCGTCTGCGGGGGGGAGTTCACAGATACGCAGTATTTT.

The chain employs TRBV6-2 or TRBV6-3 and TRBJ2-7; D possibly corresponds to TRBD2 (5 bases). Germline loops: CDR1 MNHEY, CDR2 SVGEGT. Trimming removed 7 bases from V and 3 bases from J, with 13 bases in between. There are 13 residues in the CDR3. CDR3 nucleotide sequence: TGTGCCAGCAATAGAACCCGGGACTACGAGCAGTACTTC. Translating gives CASNRTRDYEQYF.

This clonotype occurred a few times. The chain carries TRBV7-8 and TRBJ2-1; D uncertain. V lost 5 bases and J lost 2, with 13 bases in between. The CDR3 runs 15 residues. In germline, CDR1 is SGHVS, CDR2 FQNEAQ. The CDR3 region has the DNA TGTGCCAGCAGCCGAGGAAGTGTCGCCTACAATGAGCAGTTCTTC. Translation gives CASSRGSVAYNEQFF.

The chain joins TRBV6-5 to TRBJ2-3, with D possibly TRBD2 on 6 matching bases. The CDR3 sequence is 16 residues long. Trimming left V 8 bases short and J 4 bases short, with 22 bases between. The germline gives CDR1 MNHEY, CDR2 SVGAGI. This CDR3 reads CASSIRASVLPDTQYF. In nucleotides, the CDR3 is TGTGCCAGCTCCATTCGGGCTAGCGTTCTCCCAGATACGCAGTATTTT.

This rearrangement joins TRBV4-1 to TRBJ2-5; 8 bases align to TRBD2. The length of the CDR3 is 16 residues. V trimming: 2 bases; J trimming: 2 bases; junction bases outside the gene matches: 7. Germline V gene lookup returns CDR1 MGHRA and CDR2 YSYEKL. The CDR3 here is CASSQLAGGGQETQYF. The CDR3 DNA reads as TGCGCCAGCAGCCAACTCGCGGGGGGTGGGCAAGAGACCCAGTACTTC.

The CDR3 DNA is TGTGCCAGCAGCCCCCATGAGGGGTCAGATACGCAGTATTTT. Amino acid sequence: CASSPHEGSDTQYF. The V and J genes are TRBV7-7 and TRBJ2-3, with D perhaps matching TRBD1 or TRBD2 (5 bases each). V lost 5 bases and J 4 bases, leaving 13 bases between the germline ends. This CDR3 has 14 amino acids. Germline CDR1 and CDR2: SSHAT and FNYEAQ (reference sequence).

In its sample, this clonotype was seen a few times. The chain uses TRBV4-2 and TRBJ1-6; the D gene is possibly TRBD1 (6 bases). The CDR3 is made up of 19 amino acids. V was pared by 1 base and J by 6 bases, with 22 bases between. Germline V gene data show CDR1 as LGHNA and CDR2 as YNFKEQ. The CDR3 region is CASSQGGPGLGGGNSPLHF. For the CDR3, the DNA is TGTGCCAGCAGCCAAGGGGGCCCGGGACTGGGAGGGGGTAATTCACCCCTCCACTTT.

The CDR3 spells CASSVVGLGNEKLFF. CDR3 DNA sequence: TGTGCCAGCAGCGTGGTCGGGCTGGGTAATGAAAAACTGTTTTTT. The genes are TRBV9 and TRBJ1-4, with D hard to call. CDR1 SGDLS and CDR2 YYNGEE come from the germline V gene. Trimming cost V 2 bases and J 4 bases, with 12 bases left between them. CDR3 size: 15 residues.